The present T cell receptor beta chain was sequenced within a study of cytomegalovirus exposure and HLA in healthy donors. Study observations and caveats: Reported findings show TCR beta sequences accurately forecast HLA-A and HLA-B alleles in most subjects. Reported performance of the classifier showed diagnosis of cytomegalovirus status with high specificity and sensitivity.

The PCR ran on 60 Vbeta and 13 Jbeta primers. The method was immunoSEQ multiplex PCR; TCRdb's version includes in-frame clones alone and lacks a portion of them. The table gives roughly 34,000 clones; the top ten clones make up 3% to 4% of it. Notes on this clone: What it binds is not known.

Sequencing used PBMCs. The sequence came from a man in his forties in good health and CMV-seronegative.

CDR3 loop: CASSLLTYRQPEAFF. The CDR3 coding sequence is TGTGCCAGCAGTTTATTAACGTACAGGCAACCTGAAGCTTTCTTT. The J gene is TRBJ1-1, the V gene TRBV28; D possibly corresponds to TRBD1 (5 bases). V was shortened by 1 base and J by 6 bases, with 15 bases between the two germline ends. CDR3 size: 15 residues. The germline gives CDR1 MDHEN, CDR2 SYDVKM.